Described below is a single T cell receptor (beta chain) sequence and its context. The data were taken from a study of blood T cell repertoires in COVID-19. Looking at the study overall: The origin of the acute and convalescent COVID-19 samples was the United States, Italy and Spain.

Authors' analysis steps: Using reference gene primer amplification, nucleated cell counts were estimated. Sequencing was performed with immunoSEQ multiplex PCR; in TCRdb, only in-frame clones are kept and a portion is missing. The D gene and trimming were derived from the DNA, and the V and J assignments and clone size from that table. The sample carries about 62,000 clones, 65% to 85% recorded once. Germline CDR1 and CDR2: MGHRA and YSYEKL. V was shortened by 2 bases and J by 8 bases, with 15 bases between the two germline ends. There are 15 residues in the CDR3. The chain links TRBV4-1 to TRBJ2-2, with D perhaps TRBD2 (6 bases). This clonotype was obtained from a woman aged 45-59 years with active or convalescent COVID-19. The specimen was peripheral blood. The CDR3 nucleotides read TGCGCCAGCAGCCAACTCGCCCGGCTAGCGGGGGAGCTGTTTTTT. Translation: CASSQLARLAGELFF.